This T cell receptor beta chain was obtained from a study of blood T cell repertoires in COVID-19. In the original analysis: Estimates of nucleated cell counts were drawn from the amplification of reference gene primers. Assay: immunoSEQ multiplex PCR; the TCRdb copy retains only in-frame clones and omits some. V, J and clone size are taken as reported in that table, and D and trimming were inferred from the DNA itself. The table has 180,000 or so clones, roughly 83% seen once. This CDR3 contains 16 residues. The sample consisted of PBMCs or T cells enriched from blood (not recorded which). This sequence originates from a woman aged 50 to 60 who had recovered from COVID-19. The genes are TRBV21-1 and TRBJ2-4; TRBD1, the table's D call, lacks a check against the DNA. TRBV21-1 is shown as a pseudogene. The CDR3 here is CASSKSYREAKNIQYF. CDR3 DNA: TGTGCCAGCAGCAAGTCGTACAGGGAGGCCAAAAACATTCAGTACTTC.